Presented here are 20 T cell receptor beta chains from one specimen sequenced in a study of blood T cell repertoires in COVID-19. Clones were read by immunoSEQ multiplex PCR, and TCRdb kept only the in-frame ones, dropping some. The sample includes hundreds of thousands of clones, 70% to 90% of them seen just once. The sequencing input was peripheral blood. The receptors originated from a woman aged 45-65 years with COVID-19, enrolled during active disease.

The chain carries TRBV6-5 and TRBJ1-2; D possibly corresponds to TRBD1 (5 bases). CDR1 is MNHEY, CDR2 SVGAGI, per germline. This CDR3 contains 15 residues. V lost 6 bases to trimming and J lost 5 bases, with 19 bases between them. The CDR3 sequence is CASRDGGQGVYGYTF. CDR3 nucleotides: TGTGCCAGCAGGGACGGGGGTCAGGGAGTTTATGGCTACACCTTC.

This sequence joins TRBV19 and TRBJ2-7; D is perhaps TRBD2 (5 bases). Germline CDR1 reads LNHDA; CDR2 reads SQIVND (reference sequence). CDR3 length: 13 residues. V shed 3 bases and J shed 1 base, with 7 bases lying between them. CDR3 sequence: CASSMEVSYEQYF. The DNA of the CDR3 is TGTGCCAGTAGTATGGAGGTTTCCTACGAGCAGTACTTC.

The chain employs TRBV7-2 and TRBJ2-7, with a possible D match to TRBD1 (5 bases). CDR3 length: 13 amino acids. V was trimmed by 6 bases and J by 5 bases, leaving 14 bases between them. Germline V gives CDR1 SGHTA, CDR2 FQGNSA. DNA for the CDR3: TGTGCCAGCAGTTTCGGACAAAGGGACGAGCAGTACTTC. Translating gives CASSFGQRDEQYF.

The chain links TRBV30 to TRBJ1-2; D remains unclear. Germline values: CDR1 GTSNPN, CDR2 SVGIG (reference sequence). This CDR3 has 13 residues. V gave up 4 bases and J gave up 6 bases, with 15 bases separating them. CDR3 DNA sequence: TGTGCCTGGACAACTAACCGAGTGGATGGCTACACCTTC. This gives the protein CAWTTNRVDGYTF.

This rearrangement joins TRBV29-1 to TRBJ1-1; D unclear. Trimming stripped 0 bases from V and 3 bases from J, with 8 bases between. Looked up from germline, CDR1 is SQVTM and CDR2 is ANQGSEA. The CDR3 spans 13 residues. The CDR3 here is CSVEDNGDTEAFF. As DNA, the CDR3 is TGCAGCGTTGAAGATAACGGGGACACTGAAGCTTTCTTT.

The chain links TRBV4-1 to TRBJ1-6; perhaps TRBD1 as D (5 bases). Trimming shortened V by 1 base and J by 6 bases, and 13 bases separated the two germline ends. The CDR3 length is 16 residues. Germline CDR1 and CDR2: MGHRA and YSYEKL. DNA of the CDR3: TGCGCCAGCAGCCAAGCTCGTACGGGGGGTAATTCACCCCTCCACTTT. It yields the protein CASSQARTGGNSPLHF.

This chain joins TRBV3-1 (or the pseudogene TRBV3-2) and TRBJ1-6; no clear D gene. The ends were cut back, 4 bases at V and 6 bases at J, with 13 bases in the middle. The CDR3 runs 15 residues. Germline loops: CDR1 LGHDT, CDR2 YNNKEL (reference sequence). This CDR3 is CASSPTELGNSPLHF. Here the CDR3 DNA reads TGTGCCAGCAGCCCTACAGAATTAGGTAATTCACCCCTCCACTTT.

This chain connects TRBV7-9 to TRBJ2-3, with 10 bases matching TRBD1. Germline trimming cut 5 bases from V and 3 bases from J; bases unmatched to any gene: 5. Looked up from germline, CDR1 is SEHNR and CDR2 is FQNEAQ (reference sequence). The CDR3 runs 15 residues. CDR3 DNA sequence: TGTGCCAGCAGCGCAGGACAGGGGGGTACAGATACGCAGTATTTT. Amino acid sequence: CASSAGQGGTDTQYF.

The CDR3: CASSFPGAGTPTDGYTF. The CDR3 DNA reads TGTGCCAGCAGCTTCCCCGGTGCGGGGACTCCCACCGATGGCTACACCTTC. This sequence joins TRBV11-2 and TRBJ1-2; D perhaps matches TRBD1 (5 bases). Germline loops: CDR1 SGHAT, CDR2 FQNNGV. The CDR3 covers 17 residues. Trimming took off 3 bases at V and 6 bases at J, with 23 bases between the two ends.

The CDR3 is CASSSRLIGTGVGGEQFF. CDR3 nucleotides: TGTGCCAGCAGTAGCCGTCTTATCGGGACAGGGGTCGGGGGTGAGCAGTTCTTC. The genes are TRBV2 and TRBJ2-1; the match to TRBD1 covers 10 bases. The CDR3 totals 18 residues. The V and J ends lost 5 bases and 9 bases, in that order; junction bases with no gene match: 19. Germline assignment: CDR1 SNHLY and CDR2 FYNNEI.

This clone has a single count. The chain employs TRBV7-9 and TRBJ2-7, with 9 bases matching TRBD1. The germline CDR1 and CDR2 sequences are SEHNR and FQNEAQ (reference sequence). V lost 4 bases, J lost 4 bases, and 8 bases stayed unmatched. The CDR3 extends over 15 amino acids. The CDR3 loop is CASSWPGQGRYEQYF. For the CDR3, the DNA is TGTGCCAGCAGCTGGCCGGGACAGGGAAGGTACGAGCAGTACTTC. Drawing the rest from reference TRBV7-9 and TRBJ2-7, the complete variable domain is DTGVSQNPRHKITKRGQNVTFRCDPISEHNRLYWYRQTLGQGPEFLTYFQNEAQLEKSRLLSDRFSAERPKGSFSTLEIQRTEQGDSAMYLCASSWPGQGRYEQYFGPGTRLTVT.

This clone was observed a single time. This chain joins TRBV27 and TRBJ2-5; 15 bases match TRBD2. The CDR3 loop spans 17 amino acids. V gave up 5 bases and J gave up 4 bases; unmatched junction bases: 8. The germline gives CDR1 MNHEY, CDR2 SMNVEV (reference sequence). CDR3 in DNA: TGTGCCAGCAGTCCCTCCGGACTAGCGGGGGGGCGAGAGACCCAGTACTTC. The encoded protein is CASSPSGLAGGRETQYF.

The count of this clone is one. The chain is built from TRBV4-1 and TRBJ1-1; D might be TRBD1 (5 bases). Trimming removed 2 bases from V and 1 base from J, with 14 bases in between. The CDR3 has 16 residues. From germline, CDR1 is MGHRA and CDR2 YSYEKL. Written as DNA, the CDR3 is TGCGCCAGCAGCCAACACCCCAACACAGGGAACACTGAAGCTTTCTTT. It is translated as CASSQHPNTGNTEAFF.

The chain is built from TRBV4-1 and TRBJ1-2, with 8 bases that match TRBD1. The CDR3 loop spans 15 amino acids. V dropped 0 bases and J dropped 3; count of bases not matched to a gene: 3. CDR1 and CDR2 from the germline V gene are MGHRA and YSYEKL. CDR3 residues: CASSQDNRGDYGYTF. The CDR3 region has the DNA TGCGCCAGCAGCCAAGATAACAGGGGGGACTATGGCTACACCTTC.

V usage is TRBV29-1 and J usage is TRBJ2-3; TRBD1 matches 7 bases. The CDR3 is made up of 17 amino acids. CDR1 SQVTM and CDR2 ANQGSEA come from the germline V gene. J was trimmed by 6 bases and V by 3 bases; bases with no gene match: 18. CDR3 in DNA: TGCAGCGTTGATAACTTAATGGGCAGGGGGAGCCCGGATACGCAGTATTTT. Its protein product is CSVDNLMGRGSPDTQYF.

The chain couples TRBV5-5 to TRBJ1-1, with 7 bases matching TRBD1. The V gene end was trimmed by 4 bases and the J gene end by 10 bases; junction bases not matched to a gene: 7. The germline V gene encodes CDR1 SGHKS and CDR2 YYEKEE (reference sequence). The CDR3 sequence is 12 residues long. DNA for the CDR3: TGTGCCAGCAGCACCAGACAGGGACTAGCTTTCTTT. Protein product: CASSTRQGLAFF.

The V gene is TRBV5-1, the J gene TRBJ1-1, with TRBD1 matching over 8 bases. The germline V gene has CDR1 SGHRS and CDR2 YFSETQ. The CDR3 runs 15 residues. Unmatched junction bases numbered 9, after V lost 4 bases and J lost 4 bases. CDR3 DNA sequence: TGCGCCAGCAGCCGTCAGGGGGCGAGGGGCACTGAAGCTTTCTTT. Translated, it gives CASSRQGARGTEAFF. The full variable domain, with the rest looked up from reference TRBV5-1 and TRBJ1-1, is KAGVTQTPRYLIKTRGQQVTLSCSPISGHRSVSWYQQTPGQGLQFLFEYFSETQRNKGNFPGRFSGRQFSNSRSEMNVSTLELGDSALYLCASSRQGARGTEAFFGQGTRLTVV.

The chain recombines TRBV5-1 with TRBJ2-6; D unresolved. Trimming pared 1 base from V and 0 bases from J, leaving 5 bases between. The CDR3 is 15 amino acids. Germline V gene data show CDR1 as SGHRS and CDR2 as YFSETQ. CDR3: CASSLTSSGANVLTF. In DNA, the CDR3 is TGCGCCAGCAGCTTGACAAGCTCTGGGGCCAACGTCCTGACTTTC.

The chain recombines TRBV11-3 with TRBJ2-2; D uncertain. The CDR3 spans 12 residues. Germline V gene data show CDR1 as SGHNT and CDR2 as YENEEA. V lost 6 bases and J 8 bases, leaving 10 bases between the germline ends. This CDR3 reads CASSLGPGELFF. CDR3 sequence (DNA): TGTGCCAGCAGTTTGGGCCCAGGGGAGCTGTTTTTT.

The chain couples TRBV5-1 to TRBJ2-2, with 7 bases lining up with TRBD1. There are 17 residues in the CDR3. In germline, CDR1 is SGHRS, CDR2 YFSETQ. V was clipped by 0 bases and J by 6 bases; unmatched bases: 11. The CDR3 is CASSLVRTGRAPGELFF. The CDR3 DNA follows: TGCGCCAGCAGCTTGGTCCGGACAGGCCGAGCCCCCGGGGAGCTGTTTTTT.